The rows below give T cell receptor beta chains drawn from one sample of a study of Graves' ophthalmopathy and Graves' hyperthyroidism. TCRdb ran MiXCR on the multiplex PCR reads and lists one entry per CDR3 protein. The repertoire holds over a million distinct CDR3 sequences, with about two fifths as singletons. Sequenced input: peripheral blood or thyroid tissue (not recorded which). Receptors originate from an adult man with Graves' hyperthyroidism. CDR3s include the opening cysteine and the closing phenylalanine or tryptophan. Fields, in order: D gene, clone size, V gene, J gene, CDR3 protein, CDR3 DNA. D genes are given only for firm matches. Some rows mark clone size as missing; the rest say once, few, many or name a class of expanded clone.

>-|-|TRBV5-1|TRBJ1-6
CASSPSGGGHNSPLHF
TGCGCCAGCAGCCCATCCGGGGGGGGACATAATTCACCCCTCCACTTT
>-|-|TRBV29-1|TRBJ2-5
CSSALGGQETQYF
TGCAGCTCAGCCCTCGGCGGGCAAGAGACCCAGTACTTC
>-|many|TRBV24-1|TRBJ1-5
CATSDGGGQPQHF
TGTGCCACCAGTGATGGGGGTGGTCAGCCCCAGCATTTT
>-|-|TRBV25-1|TRBJ2-7
CASSSYTTSWRKSQNNEQYF
TGTGCCAGCAGTTCCTATACCACTAGTTGGCGCAAATCGCAGAACAACGAGCAGTACTTC
>TRBD2|few|TRBV7-9|TRBJ2-7
CASSLGLAGARGYEQYF
TGTGCCAGCAGCTTAGGACTAGCGGGAGCTCGGGGTTACGAGCAGTACTTC
>TRBD2|-|TRBV15|TRBJ2-7
CATSRDPREGYEQYF
TGTGCCACCAGCAGAGATCCCAGGGAGGGTTACGAGCAGTACTTC
>-|-|TRBV4-1|TRBJ2-7
CASSPIADTSYEQYF
TGCGCCAGCAGCCCTATCGCAGATACCTCCTACGAGCAGTACTTC
>-|-|TRBV29-1|TRBJ1-2
CSVAWDTNYGYTF
TGCAGCGTGGCCTGGGACACTAACTATGGCTACACCTTC
>-|few|TRBV24-1|TRBJ1-4
CASQGGSREKLFF
TGTGCCTCACAGGGAGGCTCGAGGGAAAAACTGTTTTTT
>-|-|TRBV28|TRBJ1-1
CASSFSRENTEAFF
TGTGCCAGCAGTTTCTCCAGGGAGAACACTGAAGCTTTCTTT
>TRBD1|-|TRBV5-4|TRBJ1-2
CAGSQAPGGYGYTF
TGCGCCGGCAGCCAAGCTCCAGGGGGGTATGGCTACACCTTC
>-|many|TRBV7-8|TRBJ2-2
CASRPPGTSNTGELFF
TGTGCCAGCAGACCCCCCGGGACTTCGAACACCGGGGAGCTGTTTTTT
>-|few|TRBV3-1|TRBJ2-7
CASSQASQGGEQYF
TGTGCCAGCAGCCAAGCTAGTCAGGGGGGCGAGCAGTACTTC
>TRBD1|many|TRBV7-8|TRBJ1-6
CASRTGQGSNSPLHF
TGTGCCAGCAGAACGGGACAGGGGAGTAATTCACCCCTCCACTTT
>-|-|TRBV20-1|TRBJ1-5
CSARQGGSQPQHF
TGCAGTGCTAGGCAGGGCGGGAGTCAGCCCCAGCATTTT
>-|many|TRBV9|TRBJ1-3
CASSAGDTIYF
TGTGCCAGCAGCGCCGGGGACACCATATATTTT
>-|many|TRBV20-1|TRBJ2-7
CSAEGWGFSYEQYF
TGCAGTGCTGAGGGTTGGGGCTTCTCCTACGAGCAGTACTTC
>-|few|TRBV20-1|TRBJ1-6
CSARNPPGGGTYNSPLHF
TGCAGTGCTAGAAACCCACCTGGGGGAGGAACCTATAATTCACCCCTCCACTTT
>-|-|TRBV9|TRBJ2-7
CASSQWKSEQYF
TGTGCCAGCAGCCAATGGAAGAGCGAGCAGTACTTC
>TRBD1|-|TRBV5-1|TRBJ2-6
CASSQEWTGSGANVLTF
TGCGCCAGCAGCCAAGAGTGGACAGGGTCCGGGGCCAACGTCCTGACTTTC
>TRBD1|-|TRBV2|TRBJ1-6
CASTGGQANSPLHF
TGTGCCAGCACAGGGGGACAGGCCAATTCACCCCTCCACTTT
>-|-|TRBV7-9|TRBJ2-7
CASSSMRQGGEQHF
TGTGCCAGCAGCTCGATGCGACAGGGCGGGGAGCAGCACTTC